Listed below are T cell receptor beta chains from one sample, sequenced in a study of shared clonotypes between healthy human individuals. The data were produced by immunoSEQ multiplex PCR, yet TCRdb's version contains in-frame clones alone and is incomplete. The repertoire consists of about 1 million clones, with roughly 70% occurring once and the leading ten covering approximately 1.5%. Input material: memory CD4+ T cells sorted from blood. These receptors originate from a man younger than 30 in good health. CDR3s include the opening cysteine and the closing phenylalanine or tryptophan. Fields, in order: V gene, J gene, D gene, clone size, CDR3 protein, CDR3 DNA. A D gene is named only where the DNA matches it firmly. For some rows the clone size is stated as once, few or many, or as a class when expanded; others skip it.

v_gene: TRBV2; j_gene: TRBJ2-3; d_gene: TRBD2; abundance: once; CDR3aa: CAMLWGGSTDTQYF; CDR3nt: TGTGCTATGCTGTGGGGGGGGAGCACAGATACGCAGTATTTT
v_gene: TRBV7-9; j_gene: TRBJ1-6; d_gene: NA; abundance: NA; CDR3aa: CASSLGGAGSPLHF; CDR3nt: TGTGCCAGCAGCTTAGGGGGGGCCGGGTCACCCCTCCACTTT
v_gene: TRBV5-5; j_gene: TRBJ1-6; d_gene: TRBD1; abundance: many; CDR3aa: CASSPSFDRGNSPLHF; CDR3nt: TGTGCCAGCAGCCCGTCCTTTGACAGGGGGAATTCACCCCTCCACTTT
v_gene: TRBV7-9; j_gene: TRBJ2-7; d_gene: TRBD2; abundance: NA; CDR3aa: CASSLQREGEQYF; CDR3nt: TGTGCCAGCAGCTTACAGCGGGAGGGCGAGCAGTACTTC
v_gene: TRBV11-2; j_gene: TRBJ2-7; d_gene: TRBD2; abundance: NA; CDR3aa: CASSLVAGGLVKNEQYF; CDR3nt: TGTGCCAGCAGCTTAGTGGCGGGAGGGCTGGTTAAAAACGAGCAGTACTTC
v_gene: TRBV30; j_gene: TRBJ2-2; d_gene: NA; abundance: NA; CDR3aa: CASGRADTGELFF; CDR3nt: TGTGCTAGTGGCAGGGCTGACACCGGGGAGCTGTTTTTT
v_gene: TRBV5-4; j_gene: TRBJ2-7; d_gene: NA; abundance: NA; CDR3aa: CASSFGLDKYF; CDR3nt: TGTGCCAGCAGCTTTGGACTGGATAAGTACTTC
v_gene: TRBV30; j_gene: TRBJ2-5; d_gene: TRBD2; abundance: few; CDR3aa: CAWSLTSWQYF; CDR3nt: TGTGCCTGGAGCCTGACTAGCTGGCAGTACTTC
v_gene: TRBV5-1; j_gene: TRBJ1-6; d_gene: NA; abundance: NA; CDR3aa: CASSLDRPNSPLHF; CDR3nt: TGCGCCAGCAGCTTGGACCGACCCAATTCACCCCTCCACTTT
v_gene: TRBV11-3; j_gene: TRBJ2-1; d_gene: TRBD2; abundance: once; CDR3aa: CASSLDGRPNNEQFF; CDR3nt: TGTGCCAGCAGCTTAGACGGGAGGCCTAACAATGAGCAGTTCTTC
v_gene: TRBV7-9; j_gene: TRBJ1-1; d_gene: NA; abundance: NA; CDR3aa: CASSPMGDETFF; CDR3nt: TGTGCCAGCAGCCCCATGGGGGATGAAACTTTCTTT
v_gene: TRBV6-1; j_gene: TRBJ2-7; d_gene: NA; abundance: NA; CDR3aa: CASSYGGYGYEQYF; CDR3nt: TGTGCCAGCAGCTATGGCGGTTACGGCTACGAGCAGTACTTC
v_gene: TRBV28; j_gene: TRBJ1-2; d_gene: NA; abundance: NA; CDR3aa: CASSPAGTPILYGYTF; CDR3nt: TGTGCCAGCAGCCCGGCCGGGACACCTATCCTCTATGGCTACACCTTC
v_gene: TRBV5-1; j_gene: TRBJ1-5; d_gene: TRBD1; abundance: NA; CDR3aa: CASSVTGTSNQPQHF; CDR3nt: TGCGCCAGCAGCGTGACAGGGACCAGCAATCAGCCCCAGCATTTT
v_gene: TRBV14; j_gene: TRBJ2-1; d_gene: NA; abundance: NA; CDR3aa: CASSQDRGTTFNEQFF; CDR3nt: TGTGCCAGCAGCCAAGATCGCGGGACAACTTTCAATGAGCAGTTCTTC
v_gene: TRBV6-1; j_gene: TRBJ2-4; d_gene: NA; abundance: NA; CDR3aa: CASSDLQGYTNIQYF; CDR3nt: TGTGCCAGCAGTGATTTGCAGGGTTACACAAACATTCAGTACTTC
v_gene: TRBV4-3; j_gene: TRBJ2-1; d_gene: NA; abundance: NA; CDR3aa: CASSQDYLYNEQFF; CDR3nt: TGCGCCAGCAGCCAAGATTACTTGTACAATGAGCAGTTCTTC
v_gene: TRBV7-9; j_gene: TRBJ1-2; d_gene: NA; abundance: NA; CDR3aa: CASREESGSSSYTF; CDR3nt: TGTGCCAGCAGAGAAGAGAGTGGTTCAAGCTCGTACACCTTC
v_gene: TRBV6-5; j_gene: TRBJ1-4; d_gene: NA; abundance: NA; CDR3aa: CASSRDTGTNEKLFF; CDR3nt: TGTGCCAGCAGTAGAGACACAGGGACTAATGAAAAACTGTTTTTT
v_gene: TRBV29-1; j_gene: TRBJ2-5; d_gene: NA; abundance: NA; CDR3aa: CSVEDLAELSETQYF; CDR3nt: TGCAGCGTTGAAGATCTGGCAGAGTTGTCAGAGACCCAGTACTTC
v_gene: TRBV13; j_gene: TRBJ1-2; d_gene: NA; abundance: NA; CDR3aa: CASSSFYGYTF; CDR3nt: TGTGCCAGCAGTTCATTTTATGGCTACACCTTC
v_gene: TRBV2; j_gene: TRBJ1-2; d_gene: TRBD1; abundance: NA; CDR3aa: CASSGQGPEYGYTF; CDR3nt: TGTGCCAGCAGTGGACAGGGCCCTGAGTATGGCTACACCTTC
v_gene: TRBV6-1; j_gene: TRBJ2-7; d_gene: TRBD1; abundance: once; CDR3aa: CASSARGTGGIYEQYF; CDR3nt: TGTGCCAGCAGTGCGAGGGGGACAGGGGGCATCTACGAGCAGTACTTC
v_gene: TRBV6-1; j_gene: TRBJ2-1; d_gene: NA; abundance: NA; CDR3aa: CASSESQGPGLF; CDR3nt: TGTGCCAGCAGTGAATCCCAAGGCCCGGGACTCTTC
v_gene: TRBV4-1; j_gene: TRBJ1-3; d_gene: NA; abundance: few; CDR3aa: CASSQDSGVGNTIYF; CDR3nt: TGCGCCAGCAGCCAAGATTCAGGGGTTGGAAACACCATATATTTT
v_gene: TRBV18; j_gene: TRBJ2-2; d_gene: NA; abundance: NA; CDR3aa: CASSPEGKANTGELFF; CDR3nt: TGTGCCAGCTCACCGGAGGGGAAAGCCAACACCGGGGAGCTGTTTTTT
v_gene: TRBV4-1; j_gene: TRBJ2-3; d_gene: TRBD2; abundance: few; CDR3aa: CASSQESSGRGTDTQYF; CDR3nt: TGCGCCAGCAGCCAAGAGTCTAGCGGGAGAGGCACAGATACGCAGTATTTT
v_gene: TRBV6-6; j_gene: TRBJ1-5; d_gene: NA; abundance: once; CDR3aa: CASRAGEESNQPQHF; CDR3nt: TGTGCCAGCAGGGCAGGGGAGGAGAGCAATCAGCCCCAGCATTTT
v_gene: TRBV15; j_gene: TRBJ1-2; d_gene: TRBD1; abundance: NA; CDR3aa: CATSRDRLYGYTF; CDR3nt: TGTGCCACCAGCAGGGACAGGCTCTATGGCTACACCTTC
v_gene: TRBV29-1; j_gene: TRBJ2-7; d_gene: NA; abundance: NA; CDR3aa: CSVEKDSYEQYF; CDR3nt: TGCAGCGTTGAAAAGGACTCCTACGAGCAGTACTTC
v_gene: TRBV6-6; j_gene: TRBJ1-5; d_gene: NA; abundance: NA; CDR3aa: CASSFGAGSNQPQHF; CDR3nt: TGTGCCAGCAGTTTTGGCGCCGGCAGCAATCAGCCCCAGCATTTT
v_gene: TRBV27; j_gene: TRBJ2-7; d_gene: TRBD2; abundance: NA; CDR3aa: CASSLQPGGPYEQYF; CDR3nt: TGTGCCAGCAGTTTACAGCCGGGAGGGCCCTACGAGCAGTACTTC
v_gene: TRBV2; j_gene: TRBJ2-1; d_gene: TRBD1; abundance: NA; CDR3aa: CASTGQGARDEQFF; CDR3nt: TGTGCCAGCACCGGACAGGGGGCGCGGGATGAGCAGTTCTTC
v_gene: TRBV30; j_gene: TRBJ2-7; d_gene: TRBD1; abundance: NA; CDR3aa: CAWRRDRGTYEQYF; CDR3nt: TGTGCCTGGAGAAGGGACAGGGGGACCTACGAGCAGTACTTC
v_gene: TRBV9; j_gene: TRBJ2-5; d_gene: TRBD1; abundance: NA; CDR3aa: CASSTTLGTGETQYF; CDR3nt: TGTGCCAGCAGCACCACGCTGGGGACAGGAGAGACCCAGTACTTC
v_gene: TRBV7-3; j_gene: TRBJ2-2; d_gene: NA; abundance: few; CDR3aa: CASSPEGNTGELFF; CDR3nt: TGTGCCAGCAGCCCGGAGGGAAACACCGGGGAGCTGTTTTTT
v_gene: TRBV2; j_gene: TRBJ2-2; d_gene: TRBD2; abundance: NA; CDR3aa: CASGREAGELFF; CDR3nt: TGTGCCAGCGGCCGGGAGGCCGGGGAGCTGTTTTTT
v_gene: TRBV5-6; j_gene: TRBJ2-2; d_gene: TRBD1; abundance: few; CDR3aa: CASSLGRGPANTGELFF; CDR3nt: TGTGCCAGCAGCTTGGGAAGGGGGCCGGCGAACACCGGGGAGCTGTTTTTT
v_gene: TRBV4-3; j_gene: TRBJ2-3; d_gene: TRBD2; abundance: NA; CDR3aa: CASSQDVGGLAGTDTQYF; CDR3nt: TGCGCCAGCAGCCAAGACGTCGGGGGCCTAGCGGGGACAGATACGCAGTATTTT
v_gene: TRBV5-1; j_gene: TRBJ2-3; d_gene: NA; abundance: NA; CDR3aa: CASSPAGDTQYF; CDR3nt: TGCGCCAGCAGCCCGGCGGGTGATACGCAGTATTTT
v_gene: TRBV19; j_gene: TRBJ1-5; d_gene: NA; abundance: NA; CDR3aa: CASRQGRNQPQHF; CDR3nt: TGTGCCAGTCGCCAGGGGAGGAATCAGCCCCAGCATTTT
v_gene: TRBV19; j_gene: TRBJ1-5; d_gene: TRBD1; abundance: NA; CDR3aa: CASSRGQNSNQPQHF; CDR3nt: TGTGCCAGTAGTAGGGGACAGAATAGCAATCAGCCCCAGCATTTT
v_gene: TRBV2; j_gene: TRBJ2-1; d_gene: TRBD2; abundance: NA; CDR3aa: CASGLAWWNEQFF; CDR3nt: TGTGCCAGCGGACTAGCGTGGTGGAATGAGCAGTTCTTC
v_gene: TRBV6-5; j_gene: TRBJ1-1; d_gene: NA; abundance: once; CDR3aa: CASSYKKGQEYTEAFF; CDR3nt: TGTGCCAGCAGTTATAAAAAGGGGCAGGAGTACACTGAAGCTTTCTTT
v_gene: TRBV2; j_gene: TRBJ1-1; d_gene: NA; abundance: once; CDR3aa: CASPPEVAGTEAFF; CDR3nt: TGTGCCAGTCCCCCTGAGGTTGCGGGCACTGAAGCTTTCTTT